These 25 T cell receptor beta chains share one sample of origin, sequenced in a study of vaccination and CD4 T cells after COVID-19. Treatment: approximately nine-day PBMC culture with coronavirus spike peptide pools or control peptides (ViraFEST assay). Those CD4+ T cells from the unexposed donor predate the COVID-19 pandemic (2011-2018). These TCRs' antigens remain unknown. Oncomine TCR Beta short-read sequencing was applied to DNA from cultured CD4+ T cells. Each CDR3 protein gets one entry after TCRdb re-called the PCR reads with MiXCR. The top ten hold roughly a third of the sample, which has several thousand distinct CDR3 sequences, roughly 28% seen once. The sequenced sample consisted of CD4+ T cells from blood, cultured in vitro. The receptors stem from a human donor in good health.

The V call is TRBV19, the J call TRBJ1-5; TRBD1 aligns across 10 bases. Germline values: CDR1 LNHDA, CDR2 SQIVND (reference sequence). The V segment lost 6 bases and the J segment 7 bases; nucleotides outside the gene matches: 3. The CDR3 has 13 residues. The CDR3, as DNA: TGTGCCAGTAGGACAGGGGGCGCGCAGCCCCAGCATTTT. This codes for CASRTGGAQPQHF.

This clonotype has only a few counts. The rearrangement uses TRBV12-3 or TRBV12-4 and TRBJ1-5; 7 nucleotides match TRBD1. Trimming cost V 6 bases and J 0 bases; bases outside gene matches: 8. The CDR3 covers 16 residues. CDR3 nucleotide sequence: TGTGCCAGCAGCGACAGGGACTACTATAGCAATCAGCCCCAGCATTTT. Translated, it gives CASSDRDYYSNQPQHF.

CDR3 in amino acids: CASSSASTYEQYF. The CDR3 DNA is TGTGCCAGCAGCTCGGCTAGCACCTACGAGCAGTACTTC. The chain has TRBV7-9 and TRBJ2-7, with D maybe TRBD2 (5 bases). The CDR3 consists of 13 residues. V was clipped by 4 bases and J by 2 bases, with 9 bases between them. Germline lookup yields CDR1 SEHNR and CDR2 FQNEAQ (reference sequence).

The chain combines TRBV20-1 with TRBJ1-5; unclear D gene. CDR1 DFQATT and CDR2 SNEGSKA come from the germline V gene (reference sequence). This CDR3 has 15 amino acids. Trimming shortened V by 0 bases and J by 0 bases, and 9 bases separated the two germline ends. The CDR3 nucleotides are TGCAGTGCTAGAGATTCGGCCAGTAGCAATCAGCCCCAGCATTTT. It codes for CSARDSASSNQPQHF.

The chain combines TRBV11-2 with TRBJ2-7; D gene ambiguous. The CDR3 contains 10 residues. The germline V and J ends were trimmed by 5 bases and 4 bases, with 3 bases remaining between them. The germline gives CDR1 SGHAT, CDR2 FQNNGV. CDR3 coding DNA: TGTGCCAGCAGCCGTTACGAGCAGTACTTC. Translated, it gives CASSRYEQYF.

The chain has TRBV30 and TRBJ1-2; D is unresolved. The CDR3 sequence is 15 residues long. V shed 6 bases and J shed 7 bases, with 24 bases lying between them. Germline CDR1 and CDR2: GTSNPN and SVGIG (reference sequence). The CDR3 region is CACPGALASLGGYTF. CDR3 in DNA: TGTGCCTGCCCAGGAGCTTTGGCATCTCTGGGTGGCTACACCTTC.

The chain recombines TRBV7-9 with TRBJ2-1; D gene uncertain. CDR1 is SEHNR and CDR2 is FQNEAQ in the germline V gene (reference sequence). The V gene lost 3 bases and the J gene lost 6 bases, with 9 bases spanning the gap. The CDR3 length is 13 residues. The CDR3 loop is CASSLVGSNEQFF. The CDR3 nucleotides read TGTGCCAGCAGCTTGGTGGGGTCCAATGAGCAGTTCTTC.

CDR3 nucleotide sequence: TGTGCCAGCAGCCCAATGGGGGGACCCAACTATGGCTACACCTTC. Amino acids: CASSPMGGPNYGYTF. V and J are TRBV7-9 and TRBJ1-2; maybe TRBD1 (5 bases). Trimming removed 5 bases at V and 2 bases at J, with 15 bases between. Germline loops: CDR1 SEHNR, CDR2 FQNEAQ (reference sequence). CDR3 length: 15 residues.

The rearrangement joins TRBV6-5 to TRBJ1-2; D is uncertain. The V end lost 2 bases, the J end lost 7 bases, and 5 bases lay between the germline ends. Germline V gene lookup returns CDR1 MNHEY and CDR2 SVGAGI. This CDR3 is 11 amino acids long. CDR3 loop: CASSYNGGYTF. CDR3 bases: TGTGCCAGCAGTTACAACGGTGGCTACACCTTC.

This clonotype has only one observation. V gene TRBV10-2 combines with J gene TRBJ2-3; no reliable D call. This CDR3 is 15 amino acids long. CDR1 and CDR2 (germline): WSHSY, SAAADI. V was shortened by 1 base and J by 0 bases, with 8 bases between the two germline ends. CDR3 protein: CASSEFKVSTDTQYF. The CDR3 DNA reads as TGCGCCAGCAGTGAGTTCAAAGTAAGCACAGATACGCAGTATTTT.

The chain carries TRBV10-3 and TRBJ1-2; TRBD1 matches 7 bases. Trimming removed 3 bases from V and 5 bases from J; junction bases left unmatched: 6. The CDR3 totals 14 residues. The germline V gene has CDR1 ENHRY and CDR2 SYGVKD. The DNA for the CDR3 is TGTGCCATCAGTGATTTTTGGACAGGTTATGGCTACACCTTC. It is translated as CAISDFWTGYGYTF.

This clonotype appeared a few times. The chain has TRBV6-1 and TRBJ1-1; unclear D gene. CDR1 MNHNS and CDR2 SASEGT come from the germline V gene. The CDR3 runs to 11 residues. V gave up 8 bases and J gave up 7 bases, with 11 bases separating them. CDR3 protein: CASLGFGEAFF. The CDR3 DNA follows: TGTGCCAGCTTAGGGTTCGGTGAAGCTTTCTTT.

The genes are TRBV21-1 and TRBJ2-5. TRBV21-1 is shown as a pseudogene. The CDR3 is 14 amino acids. The CDR3 loop reads CASSKIGDRETQYF. CDR3 coding DNA: TGTGCCAGCAGCAAAATTGGAGATCGAGAGACCCAGTACTTC.

DNA of the CDR3: TGTGCCTGGAGTGTGGACACTGAAGCTTTCTTT. Amino acids: CAWSVDTEAFF. The V and J genes are TRBV30 and TRBJ1-1; D remains unclear. V lost 0 bases, J lost 3 bases, and 2 bases lay in between. The V gene's germline CDR1 is GTSNPN and CDR2 SVGIG (reference sequence). This CDR3 contains 11 residues.

A single count supports this clonotype. The chain has TRBV19 and TRBJ2-7; D is perhaps TRBD1 or TRBD2 (5 bases each). Germline V CDR1 and CDR2: LNHDA, SQIVND (reference sequence). The CDR3 covers 13 residues. Deletions cut 9 bases from V and 4 bases from J, with 16 bases between. CDR3: CASREGALYEQYF. The CDR3 nucleotides are TGTGCCAGCCGGGAAGGGGCCCTATACGAGCAGTACTTC.

The chain joins TRBV21-1 to TRBJ1-1. TRBV21-1 is reported as a pseudogene. The CDR3 runs to 12 residues. The CDR3 region has the DNA TGTGCCAGCAGCAAATCGGTGCCTGAAGCTTTCTTT. Protein: CASSKSVPEAFF.

This clonotype is medium-sized by share. The CDR3 nucleotides are TGTGCCAGCAGTTACGGCAGGGGCACTGAAGCTTTCTTT. It is translated as CASSYGRGTEAFF. The rearrangement joins TRBV6-5 to TRBJ1-1; D perhaps matches TRBD1 (6 bases). CDR3 length: 13 amino acids. CDR1 and CDR2 from the germline V gene are MNHEY and SVGAGI. Trimming took 2 bases from V and 4 from J, leaving 8 bases between them.

This clonotype is medium-sized by share. This sequence joins TRBV7-6 and TRBJ1-5; maybe TRBD1 (5 bases). Germline V gene data show CDR1 as SGHVS and CDR2 as FNYEAQ. V lost 5 bases and J 12 bases, leaving 14 bases between the germline ends. This CDR3 is built from 12 residues. CDR3 sequence reads: CASSPKDIVQHF. The CDR3 bases are TGTGCCAGCAGCCCAAAGGACATAGTCCAGCATTTT.

This clonotype was counted only a few times. This rearrangement joins TRBV7-2 to TRBJ2-3; no clear D gene. Germline V gives CDR1 SGHTA, CDR2 FQGNSA. The ends were cut back, 2 bases at V and 2 bases at J, with 2 bases in the middle. The CDR3 extends over 12 amino acids. As DNA, the CDR3 is TGTGCCAGCAGCTTATACACAGATACGCAGTATTTT. Translation gives CASSLYTDTQYF.

The gene calls are TRBV20-1 and TRBJ2-1; possibly TRBD2 for D (6 bases). This CDR3 region has 17 residues. The germline CDR1 and CDR2 sequences are DFQATT and SNEGSKA (reference sequence). Trimming removed 1 base from V and 1 base from J, with 17 bases in between. This chain's CDR3 is CSARANNDRGSYNEQFF. The CDR3 region has the DNA TGCAGTGCTAGAGCCAATAATGACCGGGGGTCCTACAATGAGCAGTTCTTC.

The rearrangement uses TRBV2 and TRBJ1-1; 8 nucleotides match TRBD1. With 6 bases clipped from V and 4 bases from J, the junction kept 1 base outside the gene matches. The V gene's germline CDR1 is SNHLY and CDR2 FYNNEI. CDR3 size: 12 residues. The CDR3 reads CASRGQGTEAFF. The CDR3 nucleotides are TGTGCCAGCAGAGGACAGGGCACTGAAGCTTTCTTT.

This sequence joins TRBV7-8 and TRBJ2-3; D ambiguous. The CDR3 is made up of 13 amino acids. CDR1 and CDR2 (germline): SGHVS, FQNEAQ. Trimming took off 4 bases at V and 4 bases at J, with 9 bases between the two ends. The CDR3 sequence is CASSSVQADTQYF. In DNA, the CDR3 is TGTGCCAGCAGCTCGGTGCAAGCAGATACGCAGTATTTT.

This clonotype qualifies as medium-sized. V usage is TRBV20-1 and J usage is TRBJ1-2, with 12 bases aligning to TRBD1. This CDR3 is 14 amino acids long. Trimming took 1 base from V and 7 from J; bases not matched to a gene: 4. The germline gives CDR1 DFQATT, CDR2 SNEGSKA (reference sequence). The CDR3 region has the DNA TGCAGTGCTAGAGGGGGGACAGGGGGCATTGGCTACACCTTC. This translates into CSARGGTGGIGYTF.

V usage is TRBV6-5 and J usage is TRBJ2-7; TRBD2 might be the D (6 bases). Deletions cut 4 bases from V and 3 bases from J, with 10 bases between. The V gene's germline CDR1 is MNHEY and CDR2 SVGAGI. The CDR3 loop spans 13 amino acids. CDR3 nucleotides: TGTGCCAGCAGTTCGACTAGTATCTACGAGCAGTACTTC. Amino acid sequence: CASSSTSIYEQYF.

Notes on this clonotype: A junction end diverges from the germline sequence, so it may reflect a read error. J is TRBJ2-7 and V is TRBV6-5; 8 bases map to TRBD1. The CDR3 spans 13 residues. Germline CDR1 is MNHEY and CDR2 is SVGAGI. DNA of the CDR3: TGTGTCAGCAGTTGGGGACAGGCTGCCGAGCAGTACTTC. Translation gives CVSSWGQAAEQYF.